This TCR beta chain is from a study of blood T cell repertoires in COVID-19. Study information: There were acute and convalescent COVID-19 samples, and they came from the United States, Italy and Spain.

Original data processing: Amplification with reference gene primers provided the estimates of nucleated cell counts. Using immunoSEQ multiplex PCR, the repertoire was profiled, and TCRdb retains in-frame clones only, with some absent. V, J and clone size are taken as reported in that table, and D and trimming were inferred from the DNA itself. The sample has around 200,000 clones; 70% to 90% are singletons. This CDR3 is built from 16 residues. Germline V gene data show CDR1 as MDHEN and CDR2 as SYDVKM. Trimming left V 6 bases short and J 6 bases short, with 21 bases between. The origin of this receptor is a woman older than 75 with acute or convalescent COVID-19. Sequencing input: peripheral blood. The rearrangement uses TRBV28 and TRBJ2-1; the D is unclear. CDR3 DNA sequence: TGTGCCAGCAGCCACGCCAGTAACCTCGGCGGCAATGAGCAGTTCTTC. As protein: CASSHASNLGGNEQFF.